The present T cell receptor beta chain was sequenced within a study of blood T cell repertoires in COVID-19. The wider study: Acute and convalescent COVID-19 samples came from the United States, Italy and Spain. From T cells, B-cell-depleted T cells, or PBMCs came the material, which was cDNA or gDNA.

J lost 6 bases, V lost 8 bases, and 4 bases had no gene match. CDR1 and CDR2 from the germline V gene are MNHEY and SMNVEV (reference sequence). This CDR3 is 12 amino acids long. How the authors handled the data: Amplification of reference gene primers was used by the study to estimate nucleated cell counts. Data came from immunoSEQ multiplex PCR; TCRdb stores just in-frame clones and leaves some out. Clonal size and the V and J genes are those of that table, whereas D and trimming came from the DNA. Of a few hundred thousand clones in the sample, roughly 85% were seen once. The origin of this receptor is a young woman with acute or convalescent COVID-19. The rearrangement uses TRBV27 and TRBJ1-1; 9 bases line up with TRBD1. The sample taken for sequencing was peripheral blood. CDR3 DNA sequence: TGTGCCAGCTCGGACAGGGGCGCTGAAGCTTTCTTT. Its translation is CASSDRGAEAFF.